This T cell receptor (beta chain) was recorded in a study of blood T cell repertoires in COVID-19. On the study more broadly: Sites across the United States, Italy and Spain contributed samples from acute and convalescent COVID-19. The analysed material was cDNA or gDNA that came from T cells, B-cell-depleted T cells, or PBMCs.

Only in-frame clones appear in the TCRdb table, and some are missing; sequencing was by immunoSEQ multiplex PCR. The sample consists of approximately 25,000 clones, around four fifths of them appearing once. V was cut by 4 bases and J by 2 bases, with 3 bases left in between. This CDR3 region has 12 residues. From germline, CDR1 is KGHDR and CDR2 SFDVKD. The chain combines TRBV24-1 with TRBJ2-3; the D is unclear. The material sequenced was peripheral blood. This clonotype was obtained from a man of 80 years or more with active or convalescent COVID-19. This CDR3 is CATSDYTDTQYF. The DNA of the CDR3 is TGTGCCACCAGTGACTACACAGATACGCAGTATTTT.